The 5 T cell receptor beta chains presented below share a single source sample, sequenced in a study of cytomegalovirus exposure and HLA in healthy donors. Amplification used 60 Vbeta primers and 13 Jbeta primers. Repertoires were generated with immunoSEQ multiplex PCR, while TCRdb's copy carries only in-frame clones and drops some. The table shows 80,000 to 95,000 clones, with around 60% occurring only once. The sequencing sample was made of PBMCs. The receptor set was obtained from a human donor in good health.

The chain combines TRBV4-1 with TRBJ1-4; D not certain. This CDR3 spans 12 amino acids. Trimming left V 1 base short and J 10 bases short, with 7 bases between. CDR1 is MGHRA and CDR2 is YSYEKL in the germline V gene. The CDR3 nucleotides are TGCGCCAGCAGCCAAGTTTTCGGAAAACTGTTTTTT. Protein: CASSQVFGKLFF.

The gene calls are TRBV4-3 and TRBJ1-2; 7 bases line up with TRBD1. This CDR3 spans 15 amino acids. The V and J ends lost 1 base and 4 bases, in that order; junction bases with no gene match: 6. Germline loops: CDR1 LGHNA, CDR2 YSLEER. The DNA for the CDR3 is TGCGCCAGCAGCCAAGGGGACTCAGGGGGCTATGGCTACACCTTC. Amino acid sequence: CASSQGDSGGYGYTF.

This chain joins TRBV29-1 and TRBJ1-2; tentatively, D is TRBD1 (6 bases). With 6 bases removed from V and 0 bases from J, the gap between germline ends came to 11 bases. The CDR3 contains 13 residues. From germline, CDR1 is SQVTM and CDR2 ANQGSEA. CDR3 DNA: TGCAGCGTGACTCAGGGGCCTAACTATGGCTACACCTTC. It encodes CSVTQGPNYGYTF.

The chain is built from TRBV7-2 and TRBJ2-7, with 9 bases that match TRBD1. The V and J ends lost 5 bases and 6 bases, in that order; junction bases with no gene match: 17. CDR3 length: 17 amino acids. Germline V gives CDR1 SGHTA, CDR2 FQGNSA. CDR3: CASSPGLDRGVLGEQYF. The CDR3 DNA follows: TGTGCCAGCAGCCCAGGATTGGACAGGGGCGTTCTTGGCGAGCAGTACTTC. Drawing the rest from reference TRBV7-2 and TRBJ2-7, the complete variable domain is GAGVSQSPSNKVTEKGKDVELRCDPISGHTALYWYRQSLGQGLEFLIYFQGNSAPDKSGLPSDRFSAERTGGSVSTLTIQRTQQEDSAVYLCASSPGLDRGVLGEQYFGPGTRLTVT.

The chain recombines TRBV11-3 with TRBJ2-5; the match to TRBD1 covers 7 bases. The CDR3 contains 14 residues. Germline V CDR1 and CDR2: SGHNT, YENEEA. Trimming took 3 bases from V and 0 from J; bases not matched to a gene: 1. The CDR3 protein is CASSLGQNQETQYF. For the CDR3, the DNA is TGTGCCAGCAGCTTGGGACAGAACCAAGAGACCCAGTACTTC.